Listed below are T cell receptor beta chains from one sample, sequenced in a study of shared clonotypes between healthy human individuals. Here immunoSEQ multiplex PCR was the method, and the copy in TCRdb shows in-frame clones only, minus some. The sample consists of under 2,500,000 clones, more than 90% of them appearing once. Material: naive CD4+ T cells sorted from blood. Receptor source: a man younger than 30 in good health. CDR3s include the opening cysteine and the closing phenylalanine or tryptophan. A D gene is named only where the DNA matches it firmly. The listing skips clone size in some rows; elsewhere it reads once, few, many or a size class.

j_gene | v_gene | d_gene | abundance | CDR3nt | CDR3aa
TRBJ2-7 | TRBV4-1 | TRBD1 | - | TGCGCCAGCAGCCTCAGTTGGCCAGGGACAGTGACCTACGAGCAGTACTTC | CASSLSWPGTVTYEQYF
TRBJ1-2 | TRBV19 | TRBD1 | few | TGTGCCAGTAGTCGGCCCCCGGGACAGGGGAACTATGGCTACACCTTC | CASSRPPGQGNYGYTF
TRBJ1-2 | TRBV11-2 | - | - | TGTGCCAGCAGCCCGGGGACATACTATGGCTACACCTTC | CASSPGTYYGYTF
TRBJ2-5 | TRBV6-5 | TRBD2 | - | TGTGCCAGCAGTTACACCGGGACTAGCGAACAAGAGACCCAGTACTTC | CASSYTGTSEQETQYF
TRBJ2-4 | TRBV28 | TRBD2 | - | TGTGCCAGCAGTCCTCTAAAAGCGGGGGTCAAAAACATTCAGTACTTC | CASSPLKAGVKNIQYF
TRBJ1-2 | TRBV5-4 | - | - | TGTGCCAGCAGCTTGGACGGGGGGTATACTTCTGGCTACACCTTC | CASSLDGGYTSGYTF
TRBJ2-7 | TRBV6-4 | TRBD2 | once | TGTGCCAGCAGTGTAGCGGGAGGCCCCTCCTACGAGCAGTACTTC | CASSVAGGPSYEQYF
TRBJ2-2 | TRBV9 | TRBD1 | - | TGTGCCAGCGGACAGGGATGGGCAACCGGGGAGCTGTTTTTT | CASGQGWATGELFF
TRBJ2-2 | TRBV7-3 | - | - | TGTGCCAGCAGCTTAAGGCTGGGAGTGAACACCGGGGAGCTGTTTTTT | CASSLRLGVNTGELFF
TRBJ1-1 | TRBV6-1 | TRBD1 | - | TGTGCCAGCAGCGGGACAGACTTCATGAACACTGAAGCTTTCTTT | CASSGTDFMNTEAFF
TRBJ2-1 | TRBV4-1 | - | - | TGCGCCAGCAGCCGAAGTGGCGGGGTGAGCTCCTACAATGAGCAGTTCTTC | CASSRSGGVSSYNEQFF
TRBJ2-7 | TRBV9 | - | - | TGTGCCAGCAGCGTAGCCGGGAACGAGCAGTACTTC | CASSVAGNEQYF
TRBJ1-1 | TRBV9 | TRBD1 | - | TGTGCCAGCAGCGCCGGACAGGGAGGGACCACTGAAGCTTTCTTT | CASSAGQGGTTEAFF
TRBJ1-1 | TRBV5-4 | - | - | TGTGCCAGCAGCTTGCCGGGGGGGTTGAACACTGAAGCTTTCTTT | CASSLPGGLNTEAFF
TRBJ2-3 | TRBV7-2 | TRBD2 | - | TGTGCCAGCAGCTTATGGGGACTAAGCACAGATACGCAGTATTTT | CASSLWGLSTDTQYF
TRBJ2-7 | TRBV7-2 | TRBD2 | - | TGTGCCAGCAGCTTAGGCGGGAGGAGCTCCTACGAGCAGTACTTC | CASSLGGRSSYEQYF
TRBJ2-1 | TRBV6-6 | - | - | TGTGCCAGCAACACAGGGTACTCCTACAATGAGCAGTTCTTC | CASNTGYSYNEQFF
TRBJ1-4 | TRBV6-5 | - | - | TGTGCCAGCGCGACTGGCGGCGGGTACCATGAAAAACTGTTTTTT | CASATGGGYHEKLFF
TRBJ2-6 | TRBV7-9 | - | once | TGTGCCAGCAGCCCTCGGTTAGATGGGGCCAACGTCCTGACTTTC | CASSPRLDGANVLTF
TRBJ1-5 | TRBV19 | - | - | TGTGCCAGTAGTATAACGGGGGCGCGGCAGCCCCAGCATTTT | CASSITGARQPQHF
TRBJ2-1 | TRBV7-2 | TRBD2 | - | TGTGCCAGCAGCTTTAGCGGGAACTCCTACAATGAGCAGTTCTTC | CASSFSGNSYNEQFF
TRBJ2-1 | TRBV6-5 | - | - | TGTGCCAGCAGTTCCCCAGGGTTCTCCTACAATGAGCAGTTCTTC | CASSSPGFSYNEQFF
TRBJ2-1 | TRBV5-1 | TRBD1 | - | TGCGCCAGCAGCCCCCGGGACAGCTCCTACAATGAGCAGTTCTTC | CASSPRDSSYNEQFF
TRBJ2-3 | TRBV20-1 | - | - | TGCAGTTCGGGCTCAGTTGCGCAGTATTTT | CSSGSVAQYF
TRBJ2-7 | TRBV4-1 | - | - | TGCGCCAGCAGCCAACGGATCGAACCCTACGAGCAGTACTTC | CASSQRIEPYEQYF
TRBJ1-1 | TRBV19 | - | - | TGTGCCAGTAGTTCGGGCCTACATTACACTGAAGCTTTCTTT | CASSSGLHYTEAFF
TRBJ2-5 | TRBV11-2 | - | - | TGTGCCAGCAGCCCTCGTGGCCAAGAGACCCAGTACTTC | CASSPRGQETQYF
TRBJ1-6 | TRBV5-5 | - | - | TGTGCCAGCAGCGGGACCGGCAGGCCGGAATCACCCCTCCACTTT | CASSGTGRPESPLHF